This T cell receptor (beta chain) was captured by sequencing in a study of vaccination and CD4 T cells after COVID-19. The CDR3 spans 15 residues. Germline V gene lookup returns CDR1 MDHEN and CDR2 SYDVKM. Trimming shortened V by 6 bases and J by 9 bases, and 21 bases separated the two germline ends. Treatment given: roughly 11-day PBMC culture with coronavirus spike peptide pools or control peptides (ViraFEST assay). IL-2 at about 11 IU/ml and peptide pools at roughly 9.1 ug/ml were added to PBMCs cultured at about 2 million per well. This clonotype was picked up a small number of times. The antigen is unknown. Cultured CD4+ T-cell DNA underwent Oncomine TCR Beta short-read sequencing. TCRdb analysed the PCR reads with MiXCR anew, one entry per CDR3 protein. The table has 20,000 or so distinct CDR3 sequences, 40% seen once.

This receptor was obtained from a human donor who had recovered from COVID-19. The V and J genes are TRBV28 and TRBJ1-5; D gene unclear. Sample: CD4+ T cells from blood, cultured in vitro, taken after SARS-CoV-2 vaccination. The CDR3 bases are TGTGCCAGCAGCCTCGAAGGGCTTTATTGGGCGCCCCAGCATTTT. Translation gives CASSLEGLYWAPQHF.